In this sample, the clone carrying this T cell receptor (beta chain) turned up once. The sample originates from a study of T cell responses to AZD1222 COVID-19 vaccine. CDR3 length: 11 residues. The V end lost 8 bases, the J end lost 0 bases, and 7 bases lay between the germline ends. CDR1 is DFQATT and CDR2 is SNEGSKA in the germline V gene (reference sequence). The method was immunoSEQ multiplex PCR; TCRdb's version includes in-frame clones alone and lacks a portion of them. The table lists more than 70,000 clones, more than 90% of them singletons. This clonotype was obtained from an adult in good health. Sequencing used peripheral blood, obtained on day 0 of AZD1222 vaccination. The rearrangement links TRBV20-1 to TRBJ2-5; D ambiguous. CDR3 loop: CSRAYQETQYF. The CDR3 bases are TGCAGTCGGGCCTACCAAGAGACCCAGTACTTC.